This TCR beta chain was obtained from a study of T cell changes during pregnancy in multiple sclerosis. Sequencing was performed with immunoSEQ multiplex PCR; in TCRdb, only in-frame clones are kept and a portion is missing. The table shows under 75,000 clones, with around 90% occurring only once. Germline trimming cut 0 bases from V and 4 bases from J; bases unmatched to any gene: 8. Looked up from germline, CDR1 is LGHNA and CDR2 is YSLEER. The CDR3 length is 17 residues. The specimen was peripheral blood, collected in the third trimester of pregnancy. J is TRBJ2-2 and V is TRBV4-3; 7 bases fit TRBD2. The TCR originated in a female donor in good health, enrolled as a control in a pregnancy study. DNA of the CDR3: TGCGCCAGCAGCCAAGACGAAAGCGGGGTTTTCACCGGGGAGCTGTTTTTT. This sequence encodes CASSQDESGVFTGELFF.